This T cell receptor (beta chain) is from a study of spatial heterogeneity in lung cancer (dated by TCRdb to the late 2010s). In the study overall: More beta-chain than alpha-chain transcripts were consistently detected, likely reflecting higher beta-chain transcript abundance. Both alpha and beta chains were TCR-sequenced in fewer than 250 tumor regions, approximately 68 matched nontumor lung samples and 55 to 60 PBMC samples obtained at surgery. The study linked features of the TCR repertoire to counts of nonsynonymous mutations, which were determined by whole-exome sequencing of tumor tissue. In the raw uncorrected reads, each unique combination of TCR and UMI appeared more than ten times on average. TCR alpha and beta repertoires were quantitatively compared across multiple tumor regions, matched nontumor lung and blood in non-small cell lung cancer.

Reading the label with the study, this specimen's time point is: sample taken at primary tumor resection. TCR sequencing used whole RNA extracted from tumor and nontumor lung tissue, or from cryopreserved PBMC samples, without cell sorting. Samples were obtained from approximately 72 patients with early-stage, untreated non-small cell lung cancer from the lung TRACERx cohort. Only patients for whom sufficient RNA was available from at least two tumor regions were selected for TCR sequencing. General conclusions and limits of the study: Ubiquitous expanded tumor TCRs were detected in blood more often at tumor resection than at routine follow-up. Confirming at a functional level the hypothesis that regional TCRs recognize regional mutations was considered to require additional single-cell paired TCR alpha and beta sequencing.

V gives up 7 bases and J gives up 8 bases, and the segment between their germline ends measures 18 bases. The CDR1 and CDR2 encoded by the germline V gene are MDHEN and SYDVKM. Spanning cysteine to phenylalanine, the CDR3 consists of 14 amino acids. CDR3 DNA only is kept here, 42 bases in frame from base 1. This clonotype was detected ten times or more. It has no known antigen specificity. The sample holds no much larger clone one base away, and base qualities are not on file. The library was made by 5' RACE. Sequenced on a NextSeq 500. To allow correction of PCR and sequencing errors, the TCR library protocol tagged every TCR cDNA molecule with a unique molecular identifier. Turning to the authors' computational methods: TCR identification, UMI-based error correction and CDR3 extraction were all carried out with Decombinator tools. Expanded TCRs were defined as those above a frequency of 2 per 1,000, corresponding to the top 1% of the tumor frequency distribution. Renyi diversity was calculated using the R vegan package after each repertoire was subsampled 100 times to 5,000 TCRs. CDR3 similarity networks were constructed using string-kernel similarity of amino acid triplets, with links drawn between CDR3s whose pairwise similarity was above 0.82. TCRdb ran its own pipeline on the public reads, namely fastp trimming at Q25 and MiXCR clone calling, and kept in-frame beta chains. A single entry per CDR3 protein holds the most common genes and DNA from its merged rows. The V and J calls were determined by TCRdb, not by the authors. In all, the sample holds 40,000 to 45,000 distinct CDR3 sequences, and roughly 7.1% of those were seen once. Around 42% of the sample comes from the top ten.

Recombination connected TRBV28 to TRBJ2-4, with the identity of the D gene unclear. This sample comprised PBMCs, obtained at surgery. The sequence was collected from a female donor with early-stage non-small cell lung cancer. CDR3 sequence: CASIHRAQNDIQYF. The DNA reads as follows: TGTGCCAGCATCCACCGGGCTCAAAATGACATTCAGTACTTC.